A selection of T cell receptor beta chains follows, all from one sample in a study of cytomegalovirus exposure and HLA in healthy donors. Sequencing used immunoSEQ multiplex PCR; TCRdb keeps in-frame clones, though not all of them. The sample records about 90,000 clones, 74% being singletons. Sequencing was carried out using PBMCs. These receptors were obtained from a man aged 25 to 45 in good health and CMV-seropositive. Both conserved end residues are part of each CDR3. The D gene is left open where the match is weak. Rows give clone size only sometimes, using once, few, many, or a class for an expanded clone.

>.|.|TRBV6-6|TRBJ1-2
TGTGCCAGCAGAGATAGACAGGTCTATGGCTACCCCTTC
CASRDRQVYGYPF
>.|.|TRBV2|TRBJ1-3
TGTGCCAGCAGTGAACCCCGGGGGGGTGAGGTGACCTCTGGAAACACCATATATTTT
CASSEPRGGEVTSGNTIYF
>.|.|TRBV2|TRBJ1-1
TGTGCCAGCAAATCCACCCGGCAGGTTGAAGCTTTCTTT
CASKSTRQVEAFF
>TRBD2|.|TRBV18|TRBJ2-1
TGTGCCAGTGGTGGGCGGGAGGACAATGAGCAGTTCTTC
CASGGREDNEQFF
>TRBD1|.|TRBV30|TRBJ2-4
TGTGCCTGGAGTTTCCCCAGGGGGAAGGCCAAAAACATTCAGTACTTC
CAWSFPRGKAKNIQYF
>.|.|TRBV19|TRBJ1-6
TGTGCCAGTAGTCCATCCCCGGGGGGAAGAAATTCACCCCTCCACTTT
CASSPSPGGRNSPLHF
>.|.|TRBV19|TRBJ2-7
TGTGCCAGTAGTCCGGGAATTGGAAGCTCCTACGAGCAGTACTTC
CASSPGIGSSYEQYF
>.|.|TRBV6-1|TRBJ1-2
TGTGCCAGCAGTGAAGTGTCCGGACTAGAATCTGGCTACACCTTC
CASSEVSGLESGYTF
>TRBD1|.|TRBV5-4|TRBJ1-2
TGTGCCAGCAGCTCGGACAGGCGTGGCTACACCTTC
CASSSDRRGYTF
>TRBD1|.|TRBV18|TRBJ2-1
TGTGCCAGCTCACTTCTCCGGGACAGTGACAATGAGCAGTTCTTC
CASSLLRDSDNEQFF
>TRBD1|.|TRBV9|TRBJ2-5
TGTGCCAGCAGCCCCCGGGGACAGGGGGAAGAGACCCAGTACTTC
CASSPRGQGEETQYF
>.|few|TRBV2|TRBJ2-2
TGTGCCAGCAGTTCTAGACAGACGAACACCGGGGAGCTGTTTTTT
CASSSRQTNTGELFF
>.|once|TRBV30|TRBJ1-4
TGTGCTGGTAGAACTAATGAAAAACTGTTTTTT
CAGRTNEKLFF
>.|.|TRBV28|TRBJ1-2
TGTGCCAGCAAAACAGGCGTCTATGGCTACACCTTC
CASKTGVYGYTF
>.|.|TRBV11-3|TRBJ2-7
TGTGCCAGCAGCTTCCGGGACACCACCGCCTACGAGCAGTACTTC
CASSFRDTTAYEQYF
>.|.|TRBV18|TRBJ1-1
TGTGCCAGCTCACCGCCGGTAATGAACACTGAAGCTTTCTTT
CASSPPVMNTEAFF
>.|.|TRBV19|TRBJ1-2
TGTGCCAGTAGTATCCAGGGGTCAAACTATGGCTACACCTTC
CASSIQGSNYGYTF
>.|.|TRBV6-1|TRBJ1-5
TGTGCCAGCTTCCGGGGGGGACGTCAGCCCCAGCATTTT
CASFRGGRQPQHF
>.|.|TRBV7-9|TRBJ1-5
TGTGCCAGCAGCCGCGGGGGGGGTGGAGGTCAGCCCCAGCATTTT
CASSRGGGGGQPQHF
>.|.|TRBV5-6|TRBJ1-1
TGTGCCAGCAGTCCAAACAGGTTACAAGCTTTCTTT
CASSPNRLQAFF
>.|.|TRBV15|TRBJ2-6
TGTGCCACCAGCAGAGATAAAAGGCAGGGCCTGCCTGGGGCCAACGTCCTGACTTTC
CATSRDKRQGLPGANVLTF
>.|.|TRBV5-1|TRBJ1-5
TGCGCCAGCAGCGAGGGCCCTAGCAATCAGCCCCAGCATTTT
CASSEGPSNQPQHF
>.|.|TRBV7-7|TRBJ2-1
TGTGCCAGCAGCTTAGCGAGGGCAGACAATGAGCAGTTCTTC
CASSLARADNEQFF
>TRBD1|.|TRBV2|TRBJ1-1
TGTGCCAGCAGTTCACAGGGGGCGAACACTGAAGCTTTCTTT
CASSSQGANTEAFF
>.|.|TRBV4-3|TRBJ2-1
TGCGCCAGCAGCCAAGTACTTTACAATGAGCAGTTCTTC
CASSQVLYNEQFF
>.|.|TRBV7-2|TRBJ1-2
TGTGCCAGCAGCTTAAACCGCTTGAGAGGCTACACCTTC
CASSLNRLRGYTF
>.|.|TRBV2|TRBJ1-5
TGTGCCAGCAGACTCCGGGACACAAATCAGCCCCAGCATTTT
CASRLRDTNQPQHF
>.|.|TRBV28|TRBJ2-2
TGTGCCAGTACTAGATTAGGTAACACCGGGGAGCTGTTTTTT
CASTRLGNTGELFF
>.|.|TRBV2|TRBJ1-1
TGTGCCAGCAGTGAAGAGGGCAGGGGGAACACTGAAGCTTTCTTT
CASSEEGRGNTEAFF
>TRBD2|.|TRBV9|TRBJ2-5
TGTGCCAGCAGCACGAGCGGGACTTTTCAAGAGACCCAGTACTTC
CASSTSGTFQETQYF
>.|.|TRBV27|TRBJ1-1
TGTGCCAGCAGCCCTCCAGGGATCCCTGAAGCTTTCTTT
CASSPPGIPEAFF
>TRBD2|few|TRBV6-4|TRBJ2-3
TGTGCCAGCAGTGTGCGGGGGGACACAGATACGCAGTATTTT
CASSVRGDTDTQYF
>.|.|TRBV30|TRBJ1-4
TGTGCCTGGAGTCCCACTCGGCGGGAAAAACTGTTTTTT
CAWSPTRREKLFF
>TRBD2|few|TRBV7-9|TRBJ2-7
TGTGCCAGCAGCTTCATTAGCGGGAGGGCGAACGAGCAGTACTTC
CASSFISGRANEQYF
>.|.|TRBV2|TRBJ2-7
TGTGCCAGCAGTGAGGGGGGACAGAATTACTACGAGCAGTACTTC
CASSEGGQNYYEQYF
>TRBD1|.|TRBV6-1|TRBJ1-4
TGTGCCAGCAGTGACCCCCGCAGGGGGGAAGAAAAACTGTTTTTT
CASSDPRRGEEKLFF
>TRBD1|few|TRBV27|TRBJ1-2
TGTGCCAGCAGTACCCGACAGGGTAACTATGGCTACACCTTC
CASSTRQGNYGYTF
>TRBD1|.|TRBV28|TRBJ1-2
TGTGCCAGCAGTTCAGGGGGCGGCTACACCTTC
CASSSGGGYTF
>TRBD2|once|TRBV30|TRBJ2-1
TGTGCCTGGGGGGTTTTAGGTAGCGGGACTGAGCAGTTCTTC
CAWGVLGSGTEQFF
>.|once|TRBV21-1|TRBJ2-1
TGTGCCAGCAGCAAAGAACTCAGCGAGAAGATATACAATGAGCAGTTCTTC
CASSKELSEKIYNEQFF
>.|.|TRBV7-2|TRBJ1-5
TGTGCCAGCAGCGGGGGGAACAGTTATAGCAATCAGCCCCAGCATTTT
CASSGGNSYSNQPQHF
>.|.|TRBV28|TRBJ2-5
TGTGCCAGCAGTTTGGCTAGCTTGGAGACCCAGTACTTC
CASSLASLETQYF
>TRBD1|once|TRBV6-1|TRBJ1-2
TGTGCCAGCATATTGGACAGGGTTAACTATGGCTACACCTTC
CASILDRVNYGYTF
>TRBD1|.|TRBV7-9|TRBJ1-2
TGTGCCAGCAGCTTGGACAGGGGGCTGCGTGGCTACACCTTC
CASSLDRGLRGYTF
>.|.|TRBV29-1|TRBJ1-5
TGCAGCGTCTCTTCTGGACTCAGCAATCAGCCCCAGCATTTT
CSVSSGLSNQPQHF
>.|.|TRBV4-1|TRBJ2-2
TGCGCCAGCAGCCAAGATTTCCCGGGGAACACCGGGGAGCTGTTTTTT
CASSQDFPGNTGELFF
>.|.|TRBV28|TRBJ1-1
TGTGCCAGCAGTTTATATCCAGGGCGGCTTACTATGAACACTGAAGCTTTCTTT
CASSLYPGRLTMNTEAFF
>.|.|TRBV6-1|TRBJ1-6
TGTGCCAGCAGTGAACAGTACAATTCACCCCTCCACTTT
CASSEQYNSPLHF
>.|.|TRBV7-2|TRBJ2-7
TGTGCCAGCAGCTTAGGGACTTCCTCCTACGAGCAGTACTTC
CASSLGTSSYEQYF
>TRBD1|.|TRBV7-8|TRBJ1-1
TGTGCCAGCAGCTCGACAGGGGGAGGCACTGAAGCTTTCTTT
CASSSTGGGTEAFF
>.|.|TRBV14|TRBJ1-4
TGTGCCAGCAGCCAAGAATCGATGCGGAAACTGTTTTTT
CASSQESMRKLFF
>.|.|TRBV30|TRBJ1-3
TGTGCCTGGAGTGTAACGAGGGGAACCTGGGGGCCCCTTATCTCTGGAAACACCATATATTTT
CAWSVTRGTWGPLISGNTIYF